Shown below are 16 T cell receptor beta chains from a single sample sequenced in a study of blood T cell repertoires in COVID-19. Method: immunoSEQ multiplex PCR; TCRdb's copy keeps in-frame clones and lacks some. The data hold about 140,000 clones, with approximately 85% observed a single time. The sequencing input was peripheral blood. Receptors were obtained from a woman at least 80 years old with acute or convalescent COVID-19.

Written as DNA, the CDR3 is TGTGCCGGTAGGACAGGGCTAAGTAACACTGAAGCTTTCTTT. Translation: CAGRTGLSNTEAFF. The gene calls are TRBV2 and TRBJ1-1, with TRBD1 matching over 8 bases. The CDR3 has 14 amino acids. The V gene end was trimmed by 11 bases and the J gene end by 2 bases; junction bases not matched to a gene: 10. CDR1 SNHLY and CDR2 FYNNEI come from the germline V gene.

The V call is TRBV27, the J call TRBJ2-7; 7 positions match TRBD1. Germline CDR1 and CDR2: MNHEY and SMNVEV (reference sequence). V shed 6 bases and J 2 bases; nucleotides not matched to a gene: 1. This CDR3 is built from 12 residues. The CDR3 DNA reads TGTGCCAGCAGGGGACAGACCTACGAGCAGTACTTC. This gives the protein CASRGQTYEQYF.

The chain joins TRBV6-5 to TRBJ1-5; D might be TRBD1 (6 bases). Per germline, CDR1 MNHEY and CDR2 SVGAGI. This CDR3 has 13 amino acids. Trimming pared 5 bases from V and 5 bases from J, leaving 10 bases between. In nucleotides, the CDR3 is TGTGCCAGCAGTCCAGGGGTGTATCAGCCCCAGCATTTT. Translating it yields CASSPGVYQPQHF.

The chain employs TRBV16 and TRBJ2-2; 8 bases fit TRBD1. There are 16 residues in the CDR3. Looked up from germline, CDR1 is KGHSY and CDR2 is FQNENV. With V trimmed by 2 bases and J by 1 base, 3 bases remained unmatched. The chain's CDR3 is CASSQGTGLNTGELFF. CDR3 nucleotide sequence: TGTGCCAGCAGCCAAGGGACAGGTCTGAACACCGGGGAGCTGTTTTTT.

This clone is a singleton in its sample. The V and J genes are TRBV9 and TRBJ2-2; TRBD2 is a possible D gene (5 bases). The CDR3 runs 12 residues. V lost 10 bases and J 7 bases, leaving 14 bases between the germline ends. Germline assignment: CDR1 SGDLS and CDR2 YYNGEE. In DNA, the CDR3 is TGTGCCCTACGGGGTGCTTACGGGGAGCTGTTTTTT. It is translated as CALRGAYGELFF.

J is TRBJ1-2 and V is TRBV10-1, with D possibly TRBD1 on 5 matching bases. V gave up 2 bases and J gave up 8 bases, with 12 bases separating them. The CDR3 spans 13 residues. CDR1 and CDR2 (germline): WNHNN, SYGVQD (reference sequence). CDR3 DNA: TGCGCCAGCAGTGAGACCAATAGGGGCGGCTACACCTTC. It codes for CASSETNRGGYTF.

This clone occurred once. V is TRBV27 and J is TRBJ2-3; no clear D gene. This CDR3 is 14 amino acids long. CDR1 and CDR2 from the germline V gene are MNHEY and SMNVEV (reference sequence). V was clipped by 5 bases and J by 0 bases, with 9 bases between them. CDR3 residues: CASSRRTSTDTQYF. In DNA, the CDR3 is TGTGCCAGCAGTAGGAGAACTAGCACAGATACGCAGTATTTT.

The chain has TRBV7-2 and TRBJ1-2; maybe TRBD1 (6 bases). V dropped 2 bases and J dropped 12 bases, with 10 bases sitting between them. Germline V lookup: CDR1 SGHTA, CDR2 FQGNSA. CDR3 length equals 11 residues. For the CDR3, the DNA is TGTGCCAGCAGCTTAAGGGGGTCCGACACCTTC. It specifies CASSLRGSDTF. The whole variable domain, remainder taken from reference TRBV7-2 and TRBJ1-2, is GAGVSQSPSNKVTEKGKDVELRCDPISGHTALYWYRQSLGQGLEFLIYFQGNSAPDKSGLPSDRFSAERTGGSVSTLTIQRTQQEDSAVYLCASSLRGSDTFGSGTRLTVV.

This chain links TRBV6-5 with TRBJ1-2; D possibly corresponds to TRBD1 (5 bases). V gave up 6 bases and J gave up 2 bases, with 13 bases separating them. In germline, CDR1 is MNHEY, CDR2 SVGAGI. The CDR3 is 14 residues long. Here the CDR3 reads CASSGPRGNYGYTF. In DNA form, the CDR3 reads TGTGCCAGCAGCGGGCCAAGGGGAAACTATGGCTACACCTTC.

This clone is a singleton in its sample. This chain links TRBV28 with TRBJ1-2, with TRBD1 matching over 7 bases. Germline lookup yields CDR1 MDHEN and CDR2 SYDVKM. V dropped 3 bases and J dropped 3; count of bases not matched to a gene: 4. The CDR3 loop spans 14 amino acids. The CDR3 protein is CASSLRTGHYGYTF. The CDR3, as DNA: TGTGCCAGCAGTTTGCGGACAGGTCACTATGGCTACACCTTC.

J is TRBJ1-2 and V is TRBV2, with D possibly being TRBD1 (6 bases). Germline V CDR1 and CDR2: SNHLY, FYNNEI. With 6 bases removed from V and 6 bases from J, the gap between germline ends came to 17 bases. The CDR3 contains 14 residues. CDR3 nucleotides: TGTGCCAGCAGAGGAAGGGGGTCCTTACATGGCTACACCTTC. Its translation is CASRGRGSLHGYTF.

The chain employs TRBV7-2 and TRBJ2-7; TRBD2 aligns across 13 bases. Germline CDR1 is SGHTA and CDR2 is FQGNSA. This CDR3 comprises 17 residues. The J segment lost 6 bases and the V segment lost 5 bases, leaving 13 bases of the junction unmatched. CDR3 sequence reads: CASSPGLAGAKRGEQYF. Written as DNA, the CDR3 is TGTGCCAGCAGCCCCGGACTAGCGGGGGCCAAACGGGGCGAGCAGTACTTC.

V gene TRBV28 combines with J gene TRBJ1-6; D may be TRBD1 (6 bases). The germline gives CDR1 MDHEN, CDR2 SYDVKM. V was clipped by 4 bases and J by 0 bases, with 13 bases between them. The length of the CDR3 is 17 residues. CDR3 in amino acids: CASSSRTESSYNSPLHF. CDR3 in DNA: TGTGCCAGCAGTTCGAGGACAGAGAGCTCCTATAATTCACCCCTCCACTTT.

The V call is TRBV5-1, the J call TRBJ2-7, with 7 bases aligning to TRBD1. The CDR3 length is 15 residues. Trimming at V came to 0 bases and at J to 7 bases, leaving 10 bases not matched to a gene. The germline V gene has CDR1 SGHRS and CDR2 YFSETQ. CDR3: CASSLARQGVREQYF. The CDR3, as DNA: TGCGCCAGCAGCTTGGCCCGACAGGGTGTGCGGGAGCAGTACTTC.

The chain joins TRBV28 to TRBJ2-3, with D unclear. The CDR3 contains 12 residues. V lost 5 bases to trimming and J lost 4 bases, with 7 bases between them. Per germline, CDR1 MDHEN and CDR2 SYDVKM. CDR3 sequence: CASSTYADTQYF. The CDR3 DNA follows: TGTGCCAGCAGTACCTATGCAGATACGCAGTATTTT.

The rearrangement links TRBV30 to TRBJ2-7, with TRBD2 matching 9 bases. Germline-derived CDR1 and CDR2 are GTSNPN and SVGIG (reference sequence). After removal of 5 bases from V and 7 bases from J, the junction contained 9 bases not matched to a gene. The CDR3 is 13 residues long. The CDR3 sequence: CAWVPGLAGEQYF. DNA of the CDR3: TGTGCCTGGGTACCGGGACTAGCCGGAGAGCAGTACTTC. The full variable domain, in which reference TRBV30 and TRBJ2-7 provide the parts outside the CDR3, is SQTIHQWPATLVQPVGSPLSLECTVEGTSNPNLYWYRQAAGRGLQLLFYSVGIGQISSEVPQNLSASRPQDRQFILSSKKLLLSDSGFYLCAWVPGLAGEQYFGPGTRLTVT.